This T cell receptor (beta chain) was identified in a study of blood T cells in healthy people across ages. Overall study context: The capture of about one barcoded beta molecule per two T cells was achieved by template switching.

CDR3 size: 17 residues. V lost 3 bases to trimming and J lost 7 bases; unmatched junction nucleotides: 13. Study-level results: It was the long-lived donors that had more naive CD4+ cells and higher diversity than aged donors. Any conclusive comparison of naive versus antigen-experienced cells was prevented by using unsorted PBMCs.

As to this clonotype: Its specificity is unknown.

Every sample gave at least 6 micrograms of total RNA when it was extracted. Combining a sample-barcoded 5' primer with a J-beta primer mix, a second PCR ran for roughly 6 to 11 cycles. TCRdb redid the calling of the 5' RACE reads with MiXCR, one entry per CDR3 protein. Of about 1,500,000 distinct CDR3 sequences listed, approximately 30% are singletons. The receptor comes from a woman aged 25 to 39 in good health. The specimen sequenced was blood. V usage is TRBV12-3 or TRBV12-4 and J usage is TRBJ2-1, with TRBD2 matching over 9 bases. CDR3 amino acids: CASSFGLAGPRGNEQFF. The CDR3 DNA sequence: TGTGCCAGCAGTTTTGGGCTAGCGGGGCCCCGGGGGAATGAGCAGTTCTTC.